A few counts support the clone carrying this T cell receptor beta chain. The antigen remains unidentified. The data belong to a study of T cell repertoires in cytomegalovirus infection. Background on the study: Indicated by public TCR beta signatures were CMV infection and matching HLA type. The study's findings and limits: Summed frequency of public TCR beta families distinguished CMV carriers with the relevant HLA.

TCRdb recomputed calls from the reads with MiXCR, one row per CDR3 protein. This sample has some 700,000 distinct CDR3 sequences, with roughly a third found just once. The germline V gene encodes CDR1 KGHSH and CDR2 LQKENI. Between the trimmed V and J ends, which lost 3 bases and 8 bases, there was a span of 7 bases. The CDR3 is 11 residues long. This sequence originates from a human donor in good health (CMV status not recorded). Some clones in this sample may be carry-over from other donors' samples. The sequenced sample was PBMCs. This chain connects TRBV18 to TRBJ1-1; D possibly corresponds to TRBD1 (6 bases). For the CDR3, the DNA is TGTGCCAGCTCACCTGACAGGGAAGCTTTCTTT. Translating it yields CASSPDREAFF.